The 5 T cell receptor beta chains presented below share a single source sample, sequenced in a study of T-cell reconstitution after alpha-beta-depleted transplantation in children. For TCRbeta, the library was prepared with unique molecular identifiers. MiXCR was run by TCRdb on the PCR reads, yielding one entry per CDR3 protein. The sample has 480,000 or so distinct CDR3 sequences; about 11% are singletons. Sequenced material: PBMCs, taken before TCRalphabeta/CD19-depleted stem cell transplant. All receptors derive from a child aged 2 to 15 with inherited bone marrow failure, due to receive a stem cell transplant.

This clonotype was detected many times. The chain combines TRBV5-1 with TRBJ2-5; TRBD2 is a possible D gene (5 bases). The CDR3 has 13 residues. The germline gives CDR1 SGHRS, CDR2 YFSETQ. With 8 bases removed from V and 2 bases from J, the gap between germline ends came to 13 bases. The CDR3 DNA follows: TGCGCCAGAACGGCTCGGAGGCAAGAGACCCAGTACTTC. Its protein product is CARTARRQETQYF.

This clonotype occurred many times. The rearrangement uses TRBV6-2 or TRBV6-3 and TRBJ2-7; D perhaps matches TRBD2 (6 bases). The germline V gene has CDR1 MNHEY and CDR2 SVGEGT. This CDR3 comprises 14 residues. V was trimmed by 7 bases and J by 0 bases, leaving 13 bases between them. CDR3 sequence reads: CASNTAGLSYEQYF. CDR3 DNA sequence: TGTGCCAGCAACACGGCGGGGCTCTCCTACGAGCAGTACTTC.

This clonotype was recorded at least ten times. This sequence joins TRBV12-3 or TRBV12-4 and TRBJ2-3, with 11 positions matching TRBD1. The trim removed 6 bases at V and 5 bases at J, leaving 4 bases unmatched. The CDR3 totals 14 residues. The CDR3 loop is CASSRDRGIDTQYF. Written as DNA, the CDR3 is TGTGCCAGCAGCCGGGACAGGGGGATAGATACGCAGTATTTT.

This clonotype has at least ten counts. The chain is built from TRBV30 and TRBJ1-5; no firm D call. Germline V gene sequence: CDR1 GTSNPN, CDR2 SVGIG (reference sequence). V was clipped by 2 bases and J by 4 bases, with 9 bases between them. There are 13 residues in the CDR3. In nucleotides, the CDR3 is TGTGCCTGGAGTATAGGACGGAATCAGCCCCAGCATTTT. Protein product: CAWSIGRNQPQHF. Filled out from reference TRBV30 and TRBJ1-5, the complete variable domain reads SQTIHQWPATLVQPVGSPLSLECTVEGTSNPNLYWYRQAAGRGLQLLFYSVGIGQISSEVPQNLSASRPQDRQFILSSKKLLLSDSGFYLCAWSIGRNQPQHFGDGTRLSIL.

Concerning this clonotype itself: This could be a read error, since a much larger clone is one nucleotide away. The chain links TRBV5-5 to TRBJ2-7; TRBD1 aligns across 9 bases. The germline V gene has CDR1 SGHKS and CDR2 YYEKEE (reference sequence). The CDR3 is 14 amino acids. This chain's CDR3 is CASSLLQGAYAQYF. CDR3 in DNA: TGTGCCAGCAGCTTGTTACAGGGGGCGTACGCGCAGTACTTC.